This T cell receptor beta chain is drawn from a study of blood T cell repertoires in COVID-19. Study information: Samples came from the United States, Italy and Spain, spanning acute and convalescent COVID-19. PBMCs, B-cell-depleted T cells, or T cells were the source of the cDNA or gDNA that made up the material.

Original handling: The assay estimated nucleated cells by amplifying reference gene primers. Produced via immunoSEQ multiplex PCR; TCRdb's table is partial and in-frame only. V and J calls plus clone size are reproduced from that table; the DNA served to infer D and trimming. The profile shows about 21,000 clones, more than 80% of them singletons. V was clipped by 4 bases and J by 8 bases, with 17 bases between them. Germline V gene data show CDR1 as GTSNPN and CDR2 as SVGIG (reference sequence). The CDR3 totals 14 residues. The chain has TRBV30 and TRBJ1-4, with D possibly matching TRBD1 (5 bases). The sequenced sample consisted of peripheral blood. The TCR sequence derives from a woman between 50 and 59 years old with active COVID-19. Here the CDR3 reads CAWNADSAGEKLFF. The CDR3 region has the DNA TGTGCCTGGAATGCCGACAGTGCGGGGGAAAAACTGTTTTTT.